This T cell receptor (beta chain) was recorded in a study of cytomegalovirus exposure and HLA in healthy donors. Turning to this clone: What it binds is unknown.

This PCR relied on a set of 60 Vbeta primers and 13 Jbeta primers. The protocol was immunoSEQ multiplex PCR, while the TCRdb copy is restricted to in-frame clones and leaves out a portion. This table holds 98,000 or so clones, about four fifths found once. Findings and limits, study-wide: As a later analysis showed, a missense DCLRE1C variant was linked to trimming of TCR beta V- and J-genes. In a later analysis, parvovirus B19, influenza, CMV and Epstein-Barr virus appeared linked to several top co-occurrence clusters.

Germline CDR1 ENHRY, CDR2 SYGVKD. The CDR3 loop spans 13 amino acids. Trimming took 11 bases from V and 6 from J; bases not matched to a gene: 13. This TCR was sampled from a human donor in good health. Sample: PBMCs. V and J are TRBV10-3 and TRBJ2-7, with 7 bases fitting TRBD1. As DNA, the CDR3 is TGTGCCCTCCGGATAGGGGGCAGCCCCGAGCAGTACTTC. This codes for CALRIGGSPEQYF.